The 20 T cell receptor beta chains presented below share a single source sample, sequenced in a study of blood T cells in healthy people across ages. Primers used in a second PCR of roughly 6 to 11 cycles were a sample-barcoded 5' primer and a J-beta primer mix. TCRdb reprocessed the 5' RACE reads with MiXCR, giving one entry per CDR3 protein. Among roughly 1.4 million distinct CDR3 sequences listed, approximately 60% were seen once. Sequencing was performed on blood. These receptors came from a man aged 18 to 29 in good health.

CDR3 in amino acids: CASSEGMAEEAFF. The CDR3 DNA is TGTGCCAGCAGTGAGGGGATGGCGGAAGAAGCTTTCTTT. The V gene is TRBV2, the J gene TRBJ1-1; D gene unclear. The V gene's germline CDR1 is SNHLY and CDR2 FYNNEI. The CDR3 covers 13 residues. The ends were cut back, 3 bases at V and 8 bases at J, with 13 bases in the middle.

The genes are TRBV15 and TRBJ1-2; 11 bases are a match to TRBD1. Germline V gene lookup returns CDR1 LNHNV and CDR2 YYDKDF (reference sequence). The CDR3 has 15 amino acids. The V segment lost 4 bases and the J segment 4 bases; nucleotides outside the gene matches: 5. CDR3: CATSTGTGGIYGYTF. The CDR3 DNA sequence: TGTGCCACCAGCACCGGGACAGGGGGGATCTATGGCTACACCTTC.

V is TRBV4-2 and J is TRBJ2-5; D perhaps matches TRBD2 (5 bases). Between the trimmed V and J ends, which lost 4 bases and 2 bases, there was a span of 14 bases. CDR1 and CDR2 (germline): LGHNA, YNFKEQ. The CDR3 is 15 amino acids. Written as DNA, the CDR3 is TGTGCCAGCAGCCTCGGGGTGAAGCAACAAGAGACCCAGTACTTC. Protein: CASSLGVKQQETQYF.

This clonotype was picked up a small number of times. The chain links TRBV29-1 to TRBJ2-7; tentatively, D is TRBD1 or TRBD2 (5 bases each). V was trimmed by 4 bases and J by 6 bases, leaving 16 bases between them. From germline, CDR1 is SQVTM and CDR2 ANQGSEA. The length of the CDR3 is 13 residues. The CDR3: CSVGFGAYPEQYF. The CDR3 DNA is TGCAGCGTTGGATTCGGGGCCTACCCCGAGCAGTACTTC.

This clonotype appeared a few times. This rearrangement joins TRBV27 to TRBJ1-2; 8 positions match TRBD1. There are 13 residues in the CDR3. The V segment lost 7 bases and the J segment 8 bases; nucleotides outside the gene matches: 9. Germline loops: CDR1 MNHEY, CDR2 SMNVEV (reference sequence). The CDR3 spells CASTEGQGGGYTF. CDR3 coding DNA: TGTGCCAGCACCGAAGGACAGGGAGGCGGCTACACCTTC.

This clonotype has just a few counts. V is TRBV12-3 or TRBV12-4 and J is TRBJ2-3; tentative D call: TRBD2 (6 bases). Deletions cut 4 bases from V and 5 bases from J, with 19 bases between. The CDR3 length is 16 residues. This chain's CDR3 is CASSSPGTPYLDTQYF. The CDR3, as DNA: TGTGCCAGCAGTTCCCCCGGGACTCCTTATTTAGATACGCAGTATTTT.

Here the CDR3 reads CASRRASGTTYEQYF. The CDR3 nucleotides are TGTGCCAGCAGGCGCGCTAGCGGGACGACCTACGAGCAGTACTTC. The rearrangement links TRBV27 to TRBJ2-7, with 9 bases that match TRBD2. Germline loops: CDR1 MNHEY, CDR2 SMNVEV (reference sequence). The CDR3 is 15 residues long. V dropped 6 bases and J dropped 2; count of bases not matched to a gene: 8.

The CDR3 region is CSARDWNDLYLYF. The CDR3, as DNA: TGCAGTGCTAGAGATTGGAACGATCTGTATCTGTATTTT. The V and J genes are TRBV20-1 and TRBJ2-3, with D unclear. Germline V gene data show CDR1 as DFQATT and CDR2 as SNEGSKA (reference sequence). V was pared by 0 bases and J by 14 bases, with 18 bases between. The CDR3 covers 13 residues.

This chain uses TRBV14 with TRBJ2-1; no definite D call. Trimming left V 0 bases short and J 3 bases short, with 9 bases between. The CDR3 is made up of 15 amino acids. Germline V gene lookup returns CDR1 SGHDN and CDR2 FVKESK. The CDR3 loop is CASSQDMGNYNEQFF. CDR3 nucleotides: TGTGCCAGCAGCCAAGATATGGGGAACTACAATGAGCAGTTCTTC.

The gene calls are TRBV12-3 or TRBV12-4 and TRBJ2-7, with D tentatively TRBD2 (6 bases). The CDR3 is made up of 16 amino acids. With 3 bases removed from V and 0 bases from J, the gap between germline ends came to 15 bases. The CDR3 nucleotides are TGTGCCAGCAGTTTTGTCGGGGGTTCGGACTCCTACGAGCAGTACTTC. It translates to CASSFVGGSDSYEQYF.

This clonotype showed up just once. The chain has TRBV2 and TRBJ2-1; a weak D match, TRBD1 (5 bases). The V end lost 10 bases, the J end lost 8 bases, and 24 bases lay between the germline ends. This CDR3 has 15 residues. The germline V gene has CDR1 SNHLY and CDR2 FYNNEI. This chain's CDR3 is CATSEDSPLVHEQFF. CDR3 in DNA: TGTGCCACCTCAGAAGACAGCCCTCTAGTCCATGAGCAGTTCTTC.

The V call is TRBV4-1, the J call TRBJ2-5; the D gene is possibly TRBD2 (5 bases). Matching the DNA end better, TRBJ2-7 makes the J call doubtful. Looked up from germline, CDR1 is MGHRA and CDR2 is YSYEKL. CDR3 length: 14 amino acids. The CDR3 loop is CASSPPSGAYEQYF. The DNA of the CDR3 is TGCGCCAGCAGCCCTCCGTCCGGGGCCTACGAGCAGTACTTC.

Remarks on this clonotype: A much more abundant neighbour one base away suggests this may be a read error. The chain employs TRBV12-3 or TRBV12-4 and TRBJ2-1, with 8 bases that match TRBD2. This CDR3 is built from 16 residues. The J segment lost 7 bases and the V segment lost 6 bases, leaving 14 bases of the junction unmatched. CDR3 sequence (DNA): TGTGCCAGCAGACCACGGGGACGAGCGGGAGTTAATGAGCAGTTCTTC. It translates to CASRPRGRAGVNEQFF.

J is TRBJ2-1 and V is TRBV5-1; 8 bases are a match to TRBD1. CDR1 is SGHRS, CDR2 YFSETQ, per germline. The CDR3 is 17 amino acids. J was trimmed by 10 bases and V by 0 bases; bases with no gene match: 15. Here the CDR3 reads CASSLGNPGGVLVEQFF. CDR3 sequence (DNA): TGCGCCAGCAGCTTGGGTAACCCAGGGGGCGTCTTGGTAGAGCAGTTCTTC.

This clonotype was detected a few times. The chain combines TRBV29-1 with TRBJ2-1, with D tentatively TRBD2 (5 bases). The CDR3 covers 13 residues. V was clipped by 6 bases and J by 3 bases, with 12 bases between them. The germline V gene encodes CDR1 SQVTM and CDR2 ANQGSEA. In nucleotides, the CDR3 is TGCAGCGTCAAAAGCGGAATCTACAATGAGCAGTTCTTC. Its protein is CSVKSGIYNEQFF.

This clonotype has only a few counts. The chain employs TRBV9 and TRBJ2-5; 8 nucleotides align to TRBD2. Matching the DNA end better, TRBJ2-7 makes the J call doubtful. This CDR3 has 14 residues. The V gene's germline CDR1 is SGDLS and CDR2 YYNGEE. The CDR3, as DNA: TGTGCCAGCAGCGTCGGGAGCGGGAGATACGAGCAGTACTTC. Residues: CASSVGSGRYEQYF.

This clonotype appeared once. J is TRBJ1-1 and V is TRBV12-3 or TRBV12-4; no firm D call. Trimming left V 6 bases short and J 7 bases short, with 12 bases between. The CDR3 is 12 residues long. In DNA form, the CDR3 reads TGTGCCAGCAGCACCACAGCATGTGAAGCTTTCTTT. Translation: CASSTTACEAFF.

The chain couples TRBV6-6 to TRBJ2-7; 10 nucleotides align to TRBD2. The V gene's germline CDR1 is MNHNY and CDR2 SVGAGI (reference sequence). Germline trimming cut 5 bases from V and 7 bases from J; bases unmatched to any gene: 8. The CDR3 length is 14 residues. CDR3 region: CASSRLAGNNEQYF. The CDR3 region has the DNA TGTGCCAGCAGTCGACTAGCGGGCAACAATGAGCAGTACTTC.

The rearrangement uses TRBV6-2 or TRBV6-3 and TRBJ2-1; TRBD2 matches 10 bases. The J segment lost 4 bases and the V segment lost 7 bases, leaving 7 bases of the junction unmatched. In germline, CDR1 is MNHEY, CDR2 SVGEGT. The CDR3 runs 15 residues. The CDR3 nucleotides read TGTGCCAGCACCCGTAGCGGGGGGCATTACAATGAGCAGTTCTTC. This sequence encodes CASTRSGGHYNEQFF.

V usage is TRBV6-5 and J usage is TRBJ1-6, with no clear D. Germline lookup yields CDR1 MNHEY and CDR2 SVGAGI. This CDR3 spans 18 amino acids. Between the trimmed V and J ends, which lost 0 bases and 0 bases, there was a span of 12 bases. DNA for the CDR3: TGTGCCAGCAGTTACTCGATCTTAGGCAGCTCCTATAATTCACCCCTCCACTTT. It encodes CASSYSILGSSYNSPLHF.